The 31 T cell receptor beta chains presented below share a single source sample, sequenced in a study of monozygotic twins with inflammatory bowel disease. TCRdb reworked the 5' RACE reads into one entry per CDR3 protein, no DNA. The table lists 300,000 to 450,000 distinct CDR3 sequences. Input material: blood. These receptors came from a human donor with ulcerative colitis or Crohn's disease, or a healthy co-twin of an affected twin (not recorded which).

The rearrangement uses TRBV19 and TRBJ1-1. Germline V gene data show CDR1 as LNHDA and CDR2 as SQIVND (reference sequence). This CDR3 is built from 11 residues. The CDR3 loop reads CASSILTEAFF.

The rearrangement uses TRBV7-2 and TRBJ2-7. Germline V gene sequence: CDR1 SGHTA, CDR2 FQGNSA. This CDR3 region has 14 residues. The CDR3 here is CASSLVRVQYEQYF.

The chain uses TRBV12-3 or TRBV12-4 and TRBJ1-1; as DNA is missing, the TRBD1 call by TCRdb cannot be tested. This CDR3 spans 16 amino acids. The CDR3 sequence is CASSYNVITGTGQAFF.

This rearrangement joins TRBV10-3 to TRBJ2-1; TCRdb calls TRBD2, which cannot be checked without DNA. Germline V gives CDR1 ENHRY, CDR2 SYGVKD. The CDR3 extends over 14 amino acids. CDR3 loop: CAIRREPEENEQFF.

This rearrangement joins TRBV20-1 to TRBJ2-3; TCRdb's D gene call, TRBD1, goes unchecked for lack of DNA. The length of the CDR3 is 14 residues. CDR1 is DFQATT, CDR2 SNEGSKA, per germline (reference sequence). This CDR3 reads CSARSGTGTDTQYF.

CDR3 residues: CASSSYIGTDTQYF. The chain uses TRBV7-3 and TRBJ2-3. CDR1 and CDR2 (germline): SGHTA, FQGTGA. The CDR3 is 14 residues long. Drawing the rest from reference TRBV7-3 and TRBJ2-3, the complete variable domain is GAGVSQTPSNKVTEKGKYVELRCDPISGHTALYWYRQSLGQGPEFLIYFQGTGAADDSGLPNDRFFAVRPEGSVSTLKIQRTERGDSAVYLCASSSYIGTDTQYFGPGTRLTVL.

The chain has TRBV19 and TRBJ2-7. The CDR3 length is 12 residues. Germline CDR1 reads LNHDA; CDR2 reads SQIVND (reference sequence). The CDR3 spells CASTSRSSEQYF.

The chain employs TRBV6-5 and TRBJ2-3; the TCRdb D gene call, TRBD2, has no DNA to confirm it. The germline V gene has CDR1 MNHEY and CDR2 SVGAGI. The CDR3 length is 15 residues. CDR3 residues: CASSYGGSGGDTQYF.

V and J are TRBV7-8 and TRBJ2-1; TCRdb gives TRBD2 as the D gene, but with no DNA this cannot be confirmed. Germline loops: CDR1 SGHVS, CDR2 FQNEAQ. This CDR3 has 16 residues. The CDR3 spells CASSPLAGDSYNEQFF.

This chain joins TRBV19 and TRBJ1-6. CDR3 length: 16 amino acids. Germline CDR1 and CDR2: LNHDA and SQIVND (reference sequence). The CDR3 loop is CASSIRQDSYNSPLHF.

The chain employs TRBV5-1 and TRBJ2-5. CDR1 is SGHRS and CDR2 is YFSETQ in the germline V gene. This CDR3 has 15 residues. CDR3 sequence reads: CASSWSGGHAETQYF. Variable domain in full (rest from reference TRBV5-1 and TRBJ2-5): KAGVTQTPRYLIKTRGQQVTLSCSPISGHRSVSWYQQTPGQGLQFLFEYFSETQRNKGNFPGRFSGRQFSNSRSEMNVSTLELGDSALYLCASSWSGGHAETQYFGPGTRLLVL.

The chain has TRBV4-1 and TRBJ1-5. The germline CDR1 and CDR2 sequences are MGHRA and YSYEKL. The CDR3 loop spans 15 amino acids. CDR3 sequence reads: CASSQVFLGNQPQHF.

V is TRBV5-6 and J is TRBJ2-5; the TCRdb call, TRBD1, lacks DNA for checking. This CDR3 is 16 amino acids long. Germline CDR1 is SGHDT and CDR2 is YYEEEE. CDR3 amino acids: CASSRTPGGPGGTQYF.

This chain uses TRBV24-1 with TRBJ2-1; as DNA is missing, the TRBD2 call by TCRdb cannot be tested. The CDR3 has 13 amino acids. Per the germline V gene, CDR1 is KGHDR and CDR2 is SFDVKD. CDR3 sequence: CAAERGDNNEQFF.

This rearrangement joins TRBV12-3 or TRBV12-4 to TRBJ1-4. The CDR3 has 13 residues. This CDR3 is CASSLMEGTELFF.

This chain uses TRBV4-1 with TRBJ2-1; TCRdb's assignment of TRBD2 cannot be checked, as there is no DNA. From germline, CDR1 is MGHRA and CDR2 YSYEKL. CDR3 size: 21 residues. The CDR3 loop reads CASSLLSTLAGVVSTYNEQFF.

The chain carries TRBV20-1 and TRBJ2-7; as DNA is missing, the TRBD2 call by TCRdb cannot be tested. Germline CDR1 is DFQATT and CDR2 is SNEGSKA (reference sequence). CDR3 length: 14 residues. CDR3 in amino acids: CSARGTLGTYVQYF.

The chain uses TRBV12-2 and TRBJ1-5. TRBV12-2 is an annotated pseudogene. This CDR3 has 14 residues. This CDR3 reads CASRLAPGRQPQHF.

The chain combines TRBV27 with TRBJ2-7; TCRdb indicates TRBD1, and absent DNA this call remains unverified. Germline values: CDR1 MNHEY, CDR2 SMNVEV (reference sequence). The CDR3 sequence is 13 residues long. CDR3 in amino acids: CASSWTGTYEQYF.

This sequence joins TRBV20-1 and TRBJ2-3. The CDR3 loop spans 16 amino acids. Germline lookup yields CDR1 DFQATT and CDR2 SNEGSKA (reference sequence). CDR3 region: CSAGDSGPTSTDTQYF.

The V call is TRBV7-8, the J call TRBJ2-1. Per germline, CDR1 SGHVS and CDR2 FQNEAQ. This CDR3 is built from 12 residues. CDR3 in amino acids: CASSLDLREQFF.

The chain recombines TRBV6-2 or TRBV6-3 with TRBJ2-5; TCRdb's D call of TRBD1 is untestable without DNA. The germline V gene encodes CDR1 MNHEY and CDR2 SVGEGT. The CDR3 runs to 15 residues. The CDR3 spells CASSYTNRAGETQYF.

The chain's CDR3 is CASSPAPEMNTEAFF. This chain joins TRBV18 and TRBJ1-1; the TRBD1 assignment by TCRdb is unverifiable without DNA. This CDR3 has 15 amino acids. Germline CDR1 reads KGHSH; CDR2 reads LQKENI. Full variable domain (outside the CDR3, taken from reference TRBV18 and TRBJ1-1): NAGVMQNPRHLVRRRGQEARLRCSPMKGHSHVYWYRQLPEEGLKFMVYLQKENIIDESGMPKERFSAEFPKEGPSILRIQQVVRGDSAAYFCASSPAPEMNTEAFFGQGTRLTVV.

J is TRBJ2-2 and V is TRBV30; TCRdb proposes TRBD1, but this gene call is untestable without DNA. Germline V gives CDR1 GTSNPN, CDR2 SVGIG (reference sequence). The CDR3 totals 18 residues. The chain's CDR3 is CAWERTFYKNLNTGELFF. Full variable domain (missing parts from reference TRBV30 and TRBJ2-2): SQTIHQWPATLVQPVGSPLSLECTVEGTSNPNLYWYRQAAGRGLQLLFYSVGIGQISSEVPQNLSASRPQDRQFILSSKKLLLSDSGFYLCAWERTFYKNLNTGELFFGEGSRLTVL.

This sequence joins TRBV4-1 and TRBJ2-7; TCRdb's assignment of TRBD1 cannot be checked, as there is no DNA. The CDR3 consists of 16 residues. CDR1 is MGHRA and CDR2 is YSYEKL in the germline V gene. The CDR3 reads CASSQEGGQIAYEQYF.

J is TRBJ1-1 and V is TRBV3-1; the TCRdb D gene call, TRBD1, has no DNA to confirm it. Per germline, CDR1 LGHDT and CDR2 YNNKEL (reference sequence). The CDR3 runs 15 residues. CDR3 region: CASSQEAAREAEAFF.

This chain uses TRBV5-5 with TRBJ2-3; with no DNA, the TCRdb D assignment of TRBD1 cannot be verified. The germline V gene has CDR1 SGHKS and CDR2 YYEKEE (reference sequence). The CDR3 extends over 15 amino acids. CDR3 sequence reads: CASSLYGIPGDTQYF.

This chain joins TRBV12-5 and TRBJ2-2. The CDR3 extends over 14 amino acids. Germline-derived CDR1 and CDR2 are LGHNT and FRNRAP. CDR3 loop: CASGLGRNTGELFF.

The rearrangement joins TRBV29-1 to TRBJ2-2; TCRdb proposes TRBD2, but this gene call is untestable without DNA. The CDR3 sequence is 13 residues long. CDR1 and CDR2 (germline): SQVTM, ANQGSEA. The CDR3 sequence is CSVLSGGYGELFF.

The CDR3 is CASSHIWGREYTNYGYTF. The V call is TRBV11-2, the J call TRBJ1-2. Per the germline V gene, CDR1 is SGHAT and CDR2 is FQNNGV. The CDR3 runs 18 residues.

The genes are TRBV5-1 and TRBJ1-1; the D call of TRBD1 rests on TCRdb alone, since no DNA is present to check it. The germline V gene encodes CDR1 SGHRS and CDR2 YFSETQ. This CDR3 is 14 amino acids long. The CDR3 is CASSLSPGDREAFF.